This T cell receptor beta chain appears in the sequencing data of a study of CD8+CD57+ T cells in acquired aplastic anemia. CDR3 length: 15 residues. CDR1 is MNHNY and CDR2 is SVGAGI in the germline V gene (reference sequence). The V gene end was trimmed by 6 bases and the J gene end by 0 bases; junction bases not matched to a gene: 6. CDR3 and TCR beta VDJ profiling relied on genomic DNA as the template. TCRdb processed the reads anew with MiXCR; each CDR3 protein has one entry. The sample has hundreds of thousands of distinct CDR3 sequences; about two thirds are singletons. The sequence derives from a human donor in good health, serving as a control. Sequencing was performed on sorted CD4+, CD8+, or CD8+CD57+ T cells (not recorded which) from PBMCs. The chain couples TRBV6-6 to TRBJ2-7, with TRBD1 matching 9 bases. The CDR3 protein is CASRRGTGSSYEQYF. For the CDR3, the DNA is TGTGCCAGCAGAAGGGGGACAGGGAGCTCCTACGAGCAGTACTTC.